The present entry profiles one T cell receptor (beta chain) with its context. Its specificity is unknown. The source of the sample is a study of molecular identifiers for immune sequencing clone quantification. The CDR3 consists of 15 residues. The germline V and J ends were trimmed by 4 bases and 5 bases, with 17 bases remaining between them. Germline V gene data show CDR1 as LNHDA and CDR2 as SQIVND (reference sequence). Sorted naive CD8 T cells were those defined as CD8+CD4-CCR7+CD45RA+. TCRdb fed the PCR reads into MiXCR, producing one record per CDR3 protein. The sample includes about 510,000 distinct CDR3 sequences, 20% to 25% of them seen just once. Whole-study findings and limits: Single-cell amounts of spiked Jurkat TCR RNA were reportedly detectable among about 960,000 naive cells.

The sequenced material came from naive CD8+ T cells from blood, with Jurkat cell RNA spiked in. As to subset: FACS-sorted CD8+CD4-CCR7+CD45RA+ naive T cells. The chain links TRBV19 to TRBJ1-2; TRBD1 is a possible D gene (5 bases). This receptor was taken from a human donor in good health. Some libraries in this study had Jurkat cell RNA spiked in. This CDR3 reads CASSTPQGTDYGYTF. CDR3 DNA: TGTGCCAGTAGTACCCCCCAAGGGACGGATTATGGCTACACCTTC.